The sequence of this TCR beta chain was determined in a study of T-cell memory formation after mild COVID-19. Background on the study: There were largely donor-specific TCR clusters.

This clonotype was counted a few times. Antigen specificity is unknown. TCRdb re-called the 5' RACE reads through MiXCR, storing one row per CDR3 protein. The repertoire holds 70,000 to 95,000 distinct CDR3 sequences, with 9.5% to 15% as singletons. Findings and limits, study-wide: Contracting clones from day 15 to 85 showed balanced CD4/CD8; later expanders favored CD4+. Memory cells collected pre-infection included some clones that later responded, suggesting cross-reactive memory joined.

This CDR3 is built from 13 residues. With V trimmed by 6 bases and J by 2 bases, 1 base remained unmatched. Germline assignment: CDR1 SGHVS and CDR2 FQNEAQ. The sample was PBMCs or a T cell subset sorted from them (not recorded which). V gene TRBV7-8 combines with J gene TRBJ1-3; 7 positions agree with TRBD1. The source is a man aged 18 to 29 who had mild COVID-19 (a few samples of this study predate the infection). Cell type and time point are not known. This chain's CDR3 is CASRDRTGNTIYF. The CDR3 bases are TGTGCCAGCAGGGACAGGACTGGAAACACCATATATTTT.